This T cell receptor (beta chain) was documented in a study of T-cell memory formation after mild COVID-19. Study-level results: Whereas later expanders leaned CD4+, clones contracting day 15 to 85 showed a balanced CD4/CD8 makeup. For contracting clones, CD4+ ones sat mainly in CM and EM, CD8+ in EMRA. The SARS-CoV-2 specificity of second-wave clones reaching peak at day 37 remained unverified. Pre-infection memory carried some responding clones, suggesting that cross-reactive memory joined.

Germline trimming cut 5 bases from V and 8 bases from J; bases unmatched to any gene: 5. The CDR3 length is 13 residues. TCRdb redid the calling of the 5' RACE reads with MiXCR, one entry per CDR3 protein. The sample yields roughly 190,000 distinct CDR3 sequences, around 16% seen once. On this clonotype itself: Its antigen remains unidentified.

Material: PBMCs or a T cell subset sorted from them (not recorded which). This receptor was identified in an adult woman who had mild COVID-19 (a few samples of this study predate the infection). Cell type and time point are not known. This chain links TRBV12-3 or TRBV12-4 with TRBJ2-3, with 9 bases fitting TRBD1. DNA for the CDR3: TGTGCCAGCAGTGCAACAGGGGGCCTTACGCAGTATTTT. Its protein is CASSATGGLTQYF.